These 9 T cell receptor beta chains were all obtained from the same sample, sequenced in a study of healthy donors' naive CD4 and CD8 T cells. TCR libraries were built from approximately 0.55 ug of total RNA by linear amplification. TCRdb analysed the reads with MiXCR anew, one entry per CDR3 protein. The table records roughly 200,000 distinct CDR3 sequences, around 74% of them present only once. Sequenced input: naive CD4+ and CD8+ T cells sorted from blood, pooled from several donors. These receptors were collected from a pool of human donors in good health; the sample pools cells from several healthy donors.

The chain combines TRBV12-3 or TRBV12-4 with TRBJ2-3, with D tentatively TRBD2 (6 bases). Trimming cost V 5 bases and J 8 bases, with 11 bases left between them. The CDR3 is 12 residues long. In DNA form, the CDR3 reads TGTGCCAGCAGTCCGGGAGTAGGTACGCAGTATTTT. This gives the protein CASSPGVGTQYF.

CDR3 sequence reads: CASKAWSSYNEQFF. The CDR3, as DNA: TGTGCCAGTAAGGCGTGGAGCTCCTACAATGAGCAGTTCTTC. V is TRBV19 and J is TRBJ2-1; D not resolved. CDR3 size: 14 residues. Germline CDR1 LNHDA, CDR2 SQIVND (reference sequence). Deletions cut 7 bases from V and 0 bases from J, with 10 bases between.

The rearrangement uses TRBV6-6 and TRBJ1-2; D is unclear. Trimming removed 5 bases at V and 0 bases at J, with 16 bases between. CDR1 and CDR2 from the germline V gene are MNHNY and SVGAGI (reference sequence). This CDR3 has 16 residues. The CDR3: CASSTPKGGTNYGYTF. DNA for the CDR3: TGTGCCAGCAGTACCCCAAAAGGAGGGACTAACTATGGCTACACCTTC.

V gene TRBV27 combines with J gene TRBJ1-2; D not certain. CDR3 length equals 14 residues. Trimming cost V 0 bases and J 8 bases, with 13 bases left between them. The germline CDR1 and CDR2 sequences are MNHEY and SMNVEV (reference sequence). The CDR3 reads CASSLSGVSGGYTF. The CDR3, as DNA: TGTGCCAGCAGTTTATCTGGCGTCTCGGGAGGCTACACCTTC.

The chain has TRBV6-1 and TRBJ1-2; D uncertain. The CDR3 runs 14 residues. CDR1 and CDR2 from the germline V gene are MNHNS and SASEGT. The germline V and J ends were trimmed by 0 bases and 1 base, with 6 bases remaining between them. DNA of the CDR3: TGTGCCAGCAGTGAAGCGCGGAATAACTATGGCTACACCTTC. Translating gives CASSEARNNYGYTF.

The V gene is TRBV6-6, the J gene TRBJ1-6, with TRBD1 as a possible D gene (5 bases). The V and J ends lost 2 bases and 6 bases respectively, with 20 bases between them. The CDR3 extends over 18 amino acids. Germline V CDR1 and CDR2: MNHNY, SVGAGI (reference sequence). CDR3 sequence: CASSYEGPGLPINSPLHF. Written as DNA, the CDR3 is TGTGCCAGCAGTTACGAGGGGCCGGGCCTGCCCATTAATTCACCCCTCCACTTT.

The chain carries TRBV4-1 and TRBJ2-2; the D is unclear. V was cut by 6 bases and J by 0 bases, with 14 bases left in between. The CDR3 runs to 16 residues. CDR1 MGHRA and CDR2 YSYEKL come from the germline V gene. The CDR3 loop reads CASRNYIESNTGELFF. DNA of the CDR3: TGCGCCAGCAGGAACTACATAGAGTCGAACACCGGGGAGCTGTTTTTT.

The chain uses TRBV29-1 and TRBJ1-2; perhaps TRBD1 as D (6 bases). The CDR3 sequence is 11 residues long. Deletions cut 5 bases from V and 7 bases from J, with 11 bases between. Germline-derived CDR1 and CDR2 are SQVTM and ANQGSEA. The CDR3 DNA follows: TGCAGCGTTTTTGGGGACACTGGCTACACCTTC. Protein sequence: CSVFGDTGYTF.

The chain is built from TRBV5-1 and TRBJ1-2, with 10 bases lining up with TRBD1. CDR1 and CDR2 (germline): SGHRS, YFSETQ. The V segment lost 2 bases and the J segment 4 bases; nucleotides outside the gene matches: 8. CDR3 size: 16 residues. This CDR3 reads CASSLSTGTGVYGYTF. DNA of the CDR3: TGCGCCAGCAGCTTAAGTACCGGGACAGGGGTCTATGGCTACACCTTC.